This T cell receptor beta chain was sequenced for a study of CD8 T cells in ankylosing spondylitis. MiXCR was run by TCRdb on the 5' RACE reads, yielding one entry per CDR3 protein. The sample comprises some 180,000 distinct CDR3 sequences, around a sixth of which are singletons, and roughly 4.5% rests with the top ten. The sequenced sample consisted of blood, either unsorted or a sorted T cell fraction (not recorded which). This clonotype originated in a male donor between 5 and 29 years old with ankylosing spondylitis or in good health (not recorded which).

The CDR3 sequence is CATSDLLAGGTGELFF. CDR3 DNA: TGTGCCACCAGTGATTTACTAGCGGGAGGCACCGGGGAGCTGTTTTTT. V usage is TRBV24-1 and J usage is TRBJ2-2; 12 nucleotides line up with TRBD2. This CDR3 contains 16 residues. CDR1 is KGHDR, CDR2 SFDVKD, per germline. V trimming: 1 base; J trimming: 4 bases; junction bases outside the gene matches: 0.